These 26 T cell receptor beta chains originate from one sample sequenced in a study of post-analysis software for immune sequencing data. Study observations and caveats: Five TRBV segments occurring more often in patients than controls included TRBV5-6, TRBV5-1 and TRBV20-1.

Unique molecular identifiers tagged the TCR beta cDNA libraries. TCRdb itself ran the PCR reads through MiXCR, one entry per CDR3 protein. The sample holds hundreds of thousands of distinct CDR3 sequences, 59% seen once. Antigens for these TCRs are unknown. The specimen sequenced was blood. All receptors come from a girl aged 2-10 years with multiple sclerosis.

Only a few counts were recorded for this clonotype. The rearrangement uses TRBV7-6 and TRBJ2-5; maybe TRBD2 (6 bases). The CDR3 has 15 amino acids. Trimming shortened V by 8 bases and J by 1 base, and 17 bases separated the two germline ends. Looked up from germline, CDR1 is SGHVS and CDR2 is FNYEAQ. As DNA, the CDR3 is TGTGCCAGCCGCCCGATCCGGGACTTCCAAGAGACCCAGTACTTC. Translating it yields CASRPIRDFQETQYF.

This clonotype occurred a few times. This chain connects TRBV7-3 to TRBJ1-5; 8 bases are a match to TRBD1. With V trimmed by 4 bases and J by 7 bases, 12 bases remained unmatched. This CDR3 is 16 amino acids long. Germline CDR1 reads SGHTA; CDR2 reads FQGTGA. Here the CDR3 DNA reads TGTGCCAGCAGCTGCCAGACAGGGGAAGTTCTACAGCCCCAGCATTTT. This codes for CASSCQTGEVLQPQHF.

This CDR3 reads CASSPRSQGRNEQYF. In DNA form, the CDR3 reads TGTGCCAGCAGCCCAAGATCCCAGGGCAGGAATGAGCAGTACTTC. This chain links TRBV7-2 with TRBJ2-5, with D perhaps matching TRBD1 (5 bases). Germline-derived CDR1 and CDR2 are SGHTA and FQGNSA. The CDR3 has 15 residues. V was trimmed by 5 bases and J by 11 bases, leaving 24 bases between them. The entire variable domain, with the rest obtained from reference TRBV7-2 and TRBJ2-5, is as follows: GAGVSQSPSNKVTEKGKDVELRCDPISGHTALYWYRQSLGQGLEFLIYFQGNSAPDKSGLPSDRFSAERTGGSVSTLTIQRTQQEDSAVYLCASSPRSQGRNEQYFGPGTRLLVL.

The CDR3 reads CASSPKYNEQFF. The DNA of the CDR3 is TGTGCCAGCAGCCCAAAATACAATGAGCAGTTCTTC. The rearrangement uses TRBV6-6 and TRBJ2-1; D is ambiguous. Germline CDR1 and CDR2: MNHNY and SVGAGI (reference sequence). V was clipped by 6 bases and J by 4 bases, with 7 bases between them. There are 12 residues in the CDR3.

CDR3 protein: CASSPPLADGYTF. Written as DNA, the CDR3 is TGTGCCAGCAGCCCCCCACTGGCTGATGGCTACACCTTC. The chain couples TRBV5-5 to TRBJ1-2; no reliable D call. This CDR3 comprises 13 residues. The germline CDR1 and CDR2 sequences are SGHKS and YYEKEE (reference sequence). V dropped 4 bases and J dropped 6 bases, with 13 bases sitting between them.

The chain joins TRBV7-9 to TRBJ1-2; 7 nucleotides line up with TRBD1. The CDR3 length is 15 residues. Losses at the gene ends were 4 bases for V and 1 base for J; bases not matched to a gene: 6. The germline V gene has CDR1 SEHNR and CDR2 FQNEAQ (reference sequence). DNA for the CDR3: TGTGCCAGCAGCTCAGGGACAGCTTTTAACTATGGCTACACCTTC. Translating gives CASSSGTAFNYGYTF. Full variable domain (missing parts from reference TRBV7-9 and TRBJ1-2): DTGVSQNPRHKITKRGQNVTFRCDPISEHNRLYWYRQTLGQGPEFLTYFQNEAQLEKSRLLSDRFSAERPKGSFSTLEIQRTEQGDSAMYLCASSSGTAFNYGYTFGSGTRLTVV.

This clonotype has just a few counts. The CDR3 DNA is TGTGCCACTACCCTTAACGGCGGGGGGGCTTACAATGAGCAGTTCTTC. It translates to CATTLNGGGAYNEQFF. The chain links TRBV6-1 to TRBJ2-1, with 9 bases matching TRBD2. The CDR3 has 16 residues. Germline-derived CDR1 and CDR2 are MNHNS and SASEGT. V gave up 10 bases and J gave up 4 bases; unmatched junction bases: 14.

The rearrangement joins TRBV4-1 to TRBJ2-3, with D unresolved. Germline assignment: CDR1 MGHRA and CDR2 YSYEKL. There are 15 residues in the CDR3. Trimming pared 1 base from V and 2 bases from J, leaving 10 bases between. DNA for the CDR3: TGCGCCAGCAGCCAAGTGGGCCCTCTCACAGATACGCAGTATTTT. It is translated as CASSQVGPLTDTQYF.

The J gene is TRBJ2-7, the V gene TRBV5-6, with TRBD1 as a possible D gene (6 bases). CDR1 is SGHDT and CDR2 is YYEEEE in the germline V gene. This CDR3 region has 15 residues. The V end lost 4 bases, the J end lost 0 bases, and 14 bases lay between the germline ends. CDR3 protein: CASSRGQQSSYEQYF. CDR3 nucleotides: TGTGCCAGCAGCCGAGGACAGCAGAGCTCCTACGAGCAGTACTTC.

This rearrangement joins TRBV6-5 to TRBJ1-1, with unresolved D. The germline V and J ends were trimmed by 6 bases and 1 base, with 9 bases remaining between them. The CDR3 loop spans 13 amino acids. Germline CDR1 reads MNHEY; CDR2 reads SVGAGI. DNA for the CDR3: TGTGCCAGCAGCGGGAGCAAGAACACTGAAGCTTTCTTT. Translated, it gives CASSGSKNTEAFF.

This chain connects TRBV27 to TRBJ1-5; unclear D gene. CDR1 and CDR2 (germline): MNHEY, SMNVEV (reference sequence). The V end lost 5 bases, the J end lost 5 bases, and 16 bases lay between the germline ends. This CDR3 region has 15 residues. The CDR3 spells CASSPTRPVHQPQHF. CDR3 coding DNA: TGTGCCAGCAGTCCCACGAGACCCGTTCATCAGCCCCAGCATTTT.

In its sample, this clonotype was seen a few times. This chain connects TRBV9 to TRBJ2-3; 9 nucleotides agree with TRBD2. Germline-derived CDR1 and CDR2 are SGDLS and YYNGEE. CDR3 length equals 16 residues. Trimming took 1 base from V and 0 from J; bases not matched to a gene: 3. The CDR3 sequence is CASSVIGTSSTDTQYF. The CDR3 DNA follows: TGTGCCAGCAGCGTAATTGGGACTAGCAGCACAGATACGCAGTATTTT. Variable domain in full (rest from reference TRBV9 and TRBJ2-3): DSGVTQTPKHLITATGQRVTLRCSPRSGDLSVYWYQQSLDQGLQFLIQYYNGEERAKGNILERFSAQQFPDLHSELNLSSLELGDSALYFCASSVIGTSSTDTQYFGPGTRLTVL.

This rearrangement joins TRBV5-6 to TRBJ2-1; TRBD1 aligns across 11 bases. CDR1 is SGHDT, CDR2 YYEEEE, per germline. Losses at the gene ends were 4 bases for V and 13 bases for J; bases not matched to a gene: 13. The CDR3 runs 15 residues. CDR3 loop: CASSPWTGGGDYQFF. CDR3 DNA sequence: TGTGCCAGCAGCCCGTGGACAGGGGGCGGGGATTATCAGTTCTTC.

The V call is TRBV4-3, the J call TRBJ2-3; TRBD2 agrees at 8 bases. CDR1 is LGHNA, CDR2 YSLEER, per germline. The CDR3 spans 17 residues. The ends lost 3 bases at V and 1 base at J; junction bases unmatched: 9. This chain's CDR3 is CASSQRGGGSGTDTQYF. The CDR3 DNA is TGCGCCAGCAGCCAGAGAGGCGGGGGGTCGGGCACAGATACGCAGTATTTT.

V is TRBV15 and J is TRBJ2-3; D is unresolved. The CDR3 sequence is 14 residues long. Per the germline V gene, CDR1 is LNHNV and CDR2 is YYDKDF (reference sequence). V was clipped by 0 bases and J by 0 bases, with 4 bases between them. The CDR3 DNA sequence: TGTGCCACCAGCAGAGACCTAAGCACAGATACGCAGTATTTT. Amino acid sequence: CATSRDLSTDTQYF.

This clonotype was counted only a few times. The chain links TRBV5-5 to TRBJ2-3, with D maybe TRBD1 (5 bases). V was trimmed by 4 bases and J by 2 bases, leaving 11 bases between them. Per the germline V gene, CDR1 is SGHKS and CDR2 is YYEKEE (reference sequence). This CDR3 has 14 amino acids. The DNA for the CDR3 is TGTGCCAGCAGCCCCCTGGACACCACAGATACGCAGTATTTT. It is translated as CASSPLDTTDTQYF.

This sequence joins TRBV12-3 or TRBV12-4 and TRBJ2-3; D may be TRBD1 or TRBD2 (5 bases each). V was clipped by 6 bases and J by 8 bases, with 15 bases between them. The CDR3 length is 13 residues. The CDR3 sequence: CASRATGTATQYF. The CDR3 DNA reads as TGTGCCAGCAGGGCAACCGGGACCGCTACGCAGTATTTT.

This chain joins TRBV11-3 and TRBJ2-1, with TRBD2 matching over 8 bases. The V gene end was trimmed by 0 bases and the J gene end by 0 bases; junction bases not matched to a gene: 1. Germline V lookup: CDR1 SGHNT, CDR2 YENEEA. The CDR3 consists of 16 residues. CDR3 protein: CASSLEGLDSYNEQFF. The CDR3 nucleotides read TGTGCCAGCAGCTTAGAGGGACTAGACTCCTACAATGAGCAGTTCTTC.

The chain recombines TRBV7-6 with TRBJ2-5; 7 bases are shared with TRBD2. The assigned J gene may be wrong: the sequence end matches TRBJ2-7 better. The CDR3 extends over 14 amino acids. Germline loops: CDR1 SGHVS, CDR2 FNYEAQ. The CDR3 protein is CASSLRLGEGEQYF. The CDR3 DNA reads TGTGCCAGCAGCTTACGATTGGGGGAGGGCGAGCAGTACTTC.

V gene TRBV19 combines with J gene TRBJ1-4, with a tentative D call TRBD1 (5 bases). Germline values: CDR1 LNHDA, CDR2 SQIVND (reference sequence). The ends were cut back, 7 bases at V and 5 bases at J, with 11 bases in the middle. The CDR3 extends over 13 amino acids. DNA for the CDR3: TGTGCCAGTATGAGACAGTCGAATGAAAAACTGTTTTTT. It yields the protein CASMRQSNEKLFF.

The sample holds one count of this clonotype. This chain joins TRBV7-2 and TRBJ1-5; no clear D. CDR1 and CDR2 from the germline V gene are SGHTA and FQGNSA. V shed 1 base and J shed 10 bases, with 11 bases lying between them. CDR3 size: 13 residues. CDR3 nucleotide sequence: TGTGCCAGCAGCTTAGGGACTCCCCATCCCCAGCATTTT. Protein product: CASSLGTPHPQHF.

The rearrangement joins TRBV6-5 to TRBJ2-1; TRBD1 matches 7 bases. Germline V gene data show CDR1 as MNHEY and CDR2 as SVGAGI. The CDR3 runs 15 residues. J lost 9 bases, V lost 1 base, and 9 bases had no gene match. The CDR3 nucleotides are TGTGCCAGCAGTTACTTACCGGGACAGTCGGGTGAGCAGTTCTTC. Its protein product is CASSYLPGQSGEQFF.

In its sample, this clonotype was seen once. A clone one base away is much larger, so this may be a read error. This chain links TRBV6-1 with TRBJ2-5; D is perhaps TRBD1 (6 bases). TRBJ2-7 explains the end of the DNA better; the J call may be wrong. Germline CDR1 is MNHNS and CDR2 is SASEGT. The CDR3 has 12 residues. For the CDR3, the DNA is TGTGCCAGCAGTTCAGGGGCAGGCGAGCAGTACTTC. Translated: CASSSGAGEQYF.

V usage is TRBV6-5 and J usage is TRBJ2-1; 8 nucleotides line up with TRBD1. The J segment lost 6 bases and the V segment lost 2 bases, leaving 3 bases of the junction unmatched. Germline CDR1 MNHEY, CDR2 SVGAGI. This CDR3 is 14 amino acids long. The DNA of the CDR3 is TGTGCCAGCAGTTACCAGGGGGCGAGCAATGAGCAGTTCTTC. This translates into CASSYQGASNEQFF.

V usage is TRBV9 and J usage is TRBJ1-2; unclear D gene. The CDR3 loop spans 16 amino acids. The germline V gene encodes CDR1 SGDLS and CDR2 YYNGEE. Deletions cut 2 bases from V and 4 bases from J, with 18 bases between. For the CDR3, the DNA is TGTGCCAGCAGCGTTCTGGAGCGGCCTGCTGGCTATGGCTACACCTTC. This encodes CASSVLERPAGYGYTF.

The gene calls are TRBV5-1 and TRBJ1-5, with a weak D call TRBD1 (5 bases). CDR1 and CDR2 (germline): SGHRS, YFSETQ. CDR3 length: 16 residues. The V end was cut by 4 bases, the J end by 7 bases, with 21 bases between. CDR3 coding DNA: TGCGCCAGCAGCAATTCCCCAAACGACAGAAGGCAGCCCCAGCATTTT. It codes for CASSNSPNDRRQPQHF.